A single sample is the source of the 4 T cell receptor beta chains below, sequenced in a study of blood T cell repertoires in COVID-19. Produced via immunoSEQ multiplex PCR; TCRdb's table is partial and in-frame only. This table holds about 200,000 clones, more than 70% found once. Sample: PBMCs or T cells enriched from blood (not recorded which). The receptors come from a woman aged 18-29 years who had recovered from COVID-19.

The V and J genes are TRBV11-3 and TRBJ1-5; TRBD1 might be the D (5 bases). Germline V gene data show CDR1 as SGHNT and CDR2 as YENEEA. The CDR3 is 17 residues long. The ends were cut back, 7 bases at V and 0 bases at J, with 19 bases in the middle. DNA of the CDR3: TGTGCCAGCACTACCAAATCGACAGTCTATAGCAATCAGCCCCAGCATTTT. Encoded protein: CASTTKSTVYSNQPQHF.

The V call is TRBV5-1, the J call TRBJ1-2, with D tentatively TRBD1 (5 bases). Germline CDR1 is SGHRS and CDR2 is YFSETQ. The CDR3 covers 15 residues. V lost 0 bases, J lost 4 bases, and 13 bases lay in between. CDR3 DNA: TGCGCCAGCAGCTTGGCCGGGGGGGTGGCCTATGGCTACACCTTC. Amino acid sequence: CASSLAGGVAYGYTF. Variable domain in full (rest from reference TRBV5-1 and TRBJ1-2): KAGVTQTPRYLIKTRGQQVTLSCSPISGHRSVSWYQQTPGQGLQFLFEYFSETQRNKGNFPGRFSGRQFSNSRSEMNVSTLELGDSALYLCASSLAGGVAYGYTFGSGTRLTVV.

This chain uses TRBV11-2 with TRBJ1-1; D possibly corresponds to TRBD1 (6 bases). The germline CDR1 and CDR2 sequences are SGHAT and FQNNGV. V lost 5 bases and J lost 0, with 16 bases in between. There are 16 residues in the CDR3. The DNA of the CDR3 is TGTGCCAGCAGCCAAGACAGGCCGGGAATGAACACTGAAGCTTTCTTT. It encodes CASSQDRPGMNTEAFF.

This chain links TRBV11-2 with TRBJ2-7; D is perhaps TRBD2 (6 bases). CDR1 and CDR2 (germline): SGHAT, FQNNGV. This CDR3 spans 13 amino acids. V shed 3 bases and J shed 5 bases, with 11 bases lying between them. CDR3 bases: TGTGCCAGCAGCTTTGCGGGATCCGACGAGCAGTACTTC. It encodes CASSFAGSDEQYF.